Listed here are 14 T cell receptor beta chains from one sample, sequenced in a study of T-cell memory formation after mild COVID-19. TCRdb passed the 5' RACE reads through MiXCR, listing each CDR3 protein once. The table records around 450,000 distinct CDR3 sequences, 20% to 25% of them present only once. Sample: PBMCs or a T cell subset sorted from them (not recorded which). Receptors originate from an adult woman who had mild COVID-19 (a few samples of this study predate the infection). Cell type and time point are not known.

This clonotype was counted a few times. The rearrangement uses TRBV7-8 and TRBJ2-3, with 11 bases that match TRBD2. Germline trimming cut 5 bases from V and 0 bases from J; bases unmatched to any gene: 13. Germline V gene data show CDR1 as SGHVS and CDR2 as FQNEAQ. The CDR3 is made up of 19 amino acids. The CDR3: CASSKALVAGGYSTDTQYF. The CDR3 region has the DNA TGTGCCAGCAGCAAGGCCCTGGTAGCGGGGGGGTATAGCACAGATACGCAGTATTTT.

This chain joins TRBV24-1 and TRBJ1-2; D may be TRBD1 (5 bases). V was cut by 7 bases and J by 5 bases, with 10 bases left in between. The CDR3 covers 12 residues. Germline lookup yields CDR1 KGHDR and CDR2 SFDVKD. CDR3 DNA sequence: TGTGCCACCAGAGGGACTTCATATGGCTACACCTTC. It encodes CATRGTSYGYTF.

This clonotype occurred a few times. The CDR3: CATLQGGQGRSTEAFF. The CDR3 bases are TGTGCCACCCTTCAGGGGGGACAGGGTAGGAGCACTGAAGCTTTCTTT. The J gene is TRBJ1-1, the V gene TRBV21-1; the table's TRBD1 call for D was not verified on the DNA. TRBV21-1 is a recognized pseudogene. CDR3 length equals 16 residues.

The chain combines TRBV7-2 with TRBJ1-5; no definite D call. Germline CDR1 and CDR2: SGHTA and FQGNSA. This CDR3 spans 13 amino acids. Deletions cut 3 bases from V and 7 bases from J, with 10 bases between. The CDR3 coding sequence is TGTGCCAGCAGCTTTTCGGTGGGACAGCCCCAGCATTTT. This codes for CASSFSVGQPQHF.

In its sample, this clonotype was seen a few times. The chain couples TRBV9 to TRBJ2-2; D not resolved. The CDR3 covers 14 residues. V was trimmed by 4 bases and J by 1 base, leaving 8 bases between them. The germline CDR1 and CDR2 sequences are SGDLS and YYNGEE. The CDR3 coding sequence is TGTGCCAGCAGCCCGCGAGGGAACACCGGGGAGCTGTTTTTT. This encodes CASSPRGNTGELFF.

The table lists this clonotype with a few counts. At one end, the junction sequence differs from germline, possibly due to a read error. This rearrangement joins TRBV7-7 to TRBJ2-3; TRBD2 matches at 11 bases. Germline CDR1 is SSHAT and CDR2 is FNYEAQ (reference sequence). The CDR3 is 15 amino acids. The CDR3 DNA sequence: TGTGCTAGCAGCTCACTAGCGGGAGTTTCAGATACGCAGTATTTT. The encoded protein is CASSSLAGVSDTQYF.

This clonotype appeared a few times. Germline and junction disagree at one end, which may indicate a read error. This chain uses TRBV5-1 with TRBJ2-3, with TRBD1 as a possible D gene (5 bases). The CDR3 contains 11 residues. CDR1 is SGHRS and CDR2 is YFSETQ in the germline V gene. This chain's CDR3 is CASSPGQGSSF. The CDR3 nucleotides read TGCGCCAGCAGCCCCGGGCAGGGTAGCTCGTTT.

The chain couples TRBV10-3 to TRBJ1-1, with 8 bases lining up with TRBD1. The trim removed 5 bases at V and 1 base at J, leaving 3 bases unmatched. The CDR3 covers 14 residues. CDR1 is ENHRY and CDR2 is SYGVKD in the germline V gene. The DNA for the CDR3 is TGTGCCATCAGTTTACAGGGGGAGAACACTGAAGCTTTCTTT. Encoded protein: CAISLQGENTEAFF.

The rearrangement joins TRBV4-3 to TRBJ2-5; 9 nucleotides line up with TRBD2. The germline V gene encodes CDR1 LGHNA and CDR2 YSLEER. Losses at the gene ends were 1 base for V and 5 bases for J; bases not matched to a gene: 8. This CDR3 is built from 16 residues. CDR3 protein: CASSQGSGRLGETQYF. CDR3 nucleotides: TGCGCCAGCAGCCAAGGTAGCGGGAGACTCGGGGAGACCCAGTACTTC.

The J gene is TRBJ1-1, the V gene TRBV30, with 7 bases that match TRBD1. The CDR3 covers 15 residues. Germline V CDR1 and CDR2: GTSNPN, SVGIG (reference sequence). The trim removed 1 base at V and 6 bases at J, leaving 11 bases unmatched. CDR3 amino acids: CAWSDLHSGTAEAFF. The CDR3 DNA is TGTGCCTGGAGTGACCTACATTCCGGGACAGCTGAAGCTTTCTTT.

This clonotype has only a few counts. The chain employs TRBV6-2 or TRBV6-3 and TRBJ2-7; the D is unclear. Trimming removed 10 bases at V and 1 base at J, with 17 bases between. The CDR3 runs 14 residues. CDR1 and CDR2 (germline): MNHEY, SVGEGT. The DNA for the CDR3 is TGTGCCACACTCCGAGACTCCCAGTCCTACGAGCAGTACTTC. Translated: CATLRDSQSYEQYF.

This sequence joins TRBV29-1 and TRBJ2-3; 8 nucleotides agree with TRBD1. With V trimmed by 1 base and J by 4 bases, 10 bases remained unmatched. In germline, CDR1 is SQVTM, CDR2 ANQGSEA. The CDR3 contains 16 residues. The CDR3 sequence: CSVEGLGTGLADTQYF. CDR3 nucleotide sequence: TGCAGCGTTGAAGGGTTAGGGACAGGACTGGCAGATACGCAGTATTTT.

This clonotype was seen a few times. The rearrangement links TRBV20-1 to TRBJ2-5; unclear D gene. CDR1 is DFQATT and CDR2 is SNEGSKA in the germline V gene (reference sequence). The CDR3 extends over 14 amino acids. With 0 bases removed from V and 2 bases from J, the gap between germline ends came to 10 bases. The CDR3 coding sequence is TGCAGTGCTAGAGACTCGGAAGGTCAAGAGACCCAGTACTTC. Translation: CSARDSEGQETQYF.

The rearrangement links TRBV20-1 to TRBJ1-2, with TRBD1 matching over 7 bases. Looked up from germline, CDR1 is DFQATT and CDR2 is SNEGSKA (reference sequence). The CDR3 totals 13 residues. Losses at the gene ends were 6 bases for V and 3 bases for J; bases not matched to a gene: 7. The CDR3 DNA reads TGCAGTGCGTCGACAGGGACACACTATGGCTACACCTTC. It translates to CSASTGTHYGYTF.